These T cell receptor beta chains were read from a single sample in a study of cytomegalovirus exposure and HLA in healthy donors. Measured with immunoSEQ multiplex PCR; TCRdb has only the in-frame clones, and not every one. Of 100,000 or so clones listed, 80% to 90% are singletons. The material sequenced was PBMCs. Receptor source: a man between 40 and 49 years old in good health and CMV-seronegative. Both conserved end residues are part of each CDR3. D genes are given only for firm matches. Clone size is not always given. Where it is, it says once, few, many or a class for expanded clones.

abundance,v_gene,j_gene,d_gene,CDR3nt,CDR3aa
NA,TRBV4-1,TRBJ2-7,NA,TGCGCCAGCAGCCAGGTATCAGGGGACGAGCAGTACTTC,CASSQVSGDEQYF
NA,TRBV4-2,TRBJ1-2,NA,TGTGCCAGCAGCCCGGGAGGTGTCTGGGCAGCGAACTATGGCTACACCTTC,CASSPGGVWAANYGYTF
NA,TRBV27,TRBJ1-5,NA,TGTGCCAGCAGTTGGAGGGGCGGGGGTGGCAATCAGCCCCAGCATTTT,CASSWRGGGGNQPQHF
NA,TRBV6-4,TRBJ2-3,TRBD1,TGTGCCAGCAGTGTGGGACAGGGGGCCACAGATACGCAGTATTTT,CASSVGQGATDTQYF
NA,TRBV30,TRBJ2-2,NA,TGTGCCTGGGTCCTCAAGCAGGGCCGAACCGGGGAGCTGTTTTTT,CAWVLKQGRTGELFF
once,TRBV4-3,TRBJ1-4,NA,TGCGCCAGCAGCCAGGCTCGGCCCACGGGGGTGAATGAAAAACTGTTTTTT,CASSQARPTGVNEKLFF
NA,TRBV7-2,TRBJ1-2,TRBD1,TGTGCCAGCAGCTTAGTGCAGGGGGCTAACTATGGCTACACCTTC,CASSLVQGANYGYTF
NA,TRBV5-8,TRBJ1-5,TRBD1,TGTGCCAGCAGCTACCGAGTTGACAGGGGGTATTTCGATCAGCCCCAGCATTTT,CASSYRVDRGYFDQPQHF
few,TRBV20-1,TRBJ2-1,NA,TGCAGTGAGGAGGGGATCGATGAGCAGTTCTTC,CSEEGIDEQFF
NA,TRBV6-5,TRBJ1-2,TRBD1,TGTGCCAGCACCGGACAGGGGGCTCACGGCTACACCTTC,CASTGQGAHGYTF
NA,TRBV11-2,TRBJ2-7,NA,TGTGCCAGCAGCTTAGTCAACGGAGGGACCTACGAGCAGTACTTC,CASSLVNGGTYEQYF
NA,TRBV9,TRBJ1-5,NA,TGTGCCAGCAGCGTGGGCGGGCTCGGTAGTCAGCCCCAGCATTTT,CASSVGGLGSQPQHF
NA,TRBV30,TRBJ2-2,TRBD1,TGTGCCTGGAGCACAGGGGGACAGGGTATCAGGGAGCTGTTTTTT,CAWSTGGQGIRELFF
NA,TRBV2,TRBJ2-1,TRBD2,TGTGCCAGCAGTGAAGCCCTAAGCCGGGGGAGGGAGTTCTTC,CASSEALSRGREFF
NA,TRBV6-1,TRBJ1-5,NA,TGTGCCAGCGAGGGCAGTTGGAATCAGCCCCAGCATTTT,CASEGSWNQPQHF
NA,TRBV5-1,TRBJ2-5,TRBD1,TGCGCCAGCAGCCGGACAGGGGATGTTGAGACCCAGTACTTC,CASSRTGDVETQYF
NA,TRBV6-5,TRBJ2-1,NA,TGTGCCAGCAGTTACCACCTGGACTATGAGCAGTTCTTC,CASSYHLDYEQFF
NA,TRBV29-1,TRBJ1-2,NA,TGCAGCGTTGCCTCAGGGGCTGGCAACTATGGCTACACCTTC,CSVASGAGNYGYTF
NA,TRBV9,TRBJ1-3,NA,TGTGCCAGCAGCATCGGGGGGATCTCTGGAAACACCATATATTTT,CASSIGGISGNTIYF
few,TRBV2,TRBJ1-2,NA,TGTGCCAGCAGTGAATTACTGGGCGACTATGGCTACACCTTC,CASSELLGDYGYTF
NA,TRBV6-1,TRBJ2-3,NA,TGTGCCAGCATATACCGGACAGATACGCAGTATTTT,CASIYRTDTQYF
NA,TRBV5-8,TRBJ1-1,TRBD1,TGTGCCAGCAGCCCAACGAATCGTCTGGGACAGGGTTTC,CASSPTNRLGQGF
NA,TRBV7-2,TRBJ2-5,NA,TGTGCCAGCCCCAAGATGGGGGGAGAGACCCAGTACTTC,CASPKMGGETQYF
NA,TRBV5-4,TRBJ1-1,TRBD1,TGTGCCAGCAGCCCTCGGGACAGGGGGGAAGCTTTCTTT,CASSPRDRGEAFF
NA,TRBV2,TRBJ1-2,TRBD1,TGTGCCAGCAGTGTGGACAGGGGAGGCTACACCTTC,CASSVDRGGYTF
NA,TRBV2,TRBJ1-6,NA,TGTGCCAGCAGTGAAGTGGGGGGGGAGAATAATTCACCCCTCCACTTT,CASSEVGGENNSPLHF
NA,TRBV7-8,TRBJ1-1,NA,TGTGCCAGCAGCTTAGCGACAGCCCCGAGAGAAGCTTTCTTT,CASSLATAPREAFF
NA,TRBV14,TRBJ2-3,TRBD2,TGTGCCAGCAGCCAAGGGACTAGCGGGGGACCCACAGATACGCAGTATTTT,CASSQGTSGGPTDTQYF
NA,TRBV4-2,TRBJ1-6,NA,TGTGCCAGCAGCCTCGCCGAAGAATCAGCGCATAATTCACCCCTCCACTTT,CASSLAEESAHNSPLHF
NA,TRBV6-6,TRBJ1-6,NA,TGTGCCAGCAGTTCCACAGGGTCCCCCCGAAGATCACCCCTCCACTTT,CASSSTGSPRRSPLHF
NA,TRBV5-1,TRBJ1-2,NA,TGCGCCAGCAACCTCCGGGGGGGTAACTATGGCTACACCTTC,CASNLRGGNYGYTF
few,TRBV5-6,TRBJ2-7,NA,TGTGCCAGCAGCTTGTGGCTCTACGAGCAGTACTTC,CASSLWLYEQYF
NA,TRBV10-2,TRBJ2-2,NA,TGCGCCAGCAGTGGGAGGACAGCAACCGGGGAGCTGTTTTTT,CASSGRTATGELFF
few,TRBV25-1,TRBJ1-2,NA,TGTGCCAGCAGTGAATCCCGGGGTTATGGCTACACCTTC,CASSESRGYGYTF
once,TRBV11-2,TRBJ2-2,TRBD1,TGTGCCAGCAGCTTTTTACAGGGGCTTACCGGGGAGCTGTTTTTT,CASSFLQGLTGELFF
NA,TRBV4-3,TRBJ2-2,NA,TGCGCCAGCAGCCAGGAGGTCGGAGGCGGTACGGACACCGGGGAGCTGTTTTTT,CASSQEVGGGTDTGELFF
NA,TRBV6-4,TRBJ1-4,TRBD1,TGTGCCAGCAGGGATTTGGGACAGGGAGGCGAAAAACTGTTTTTT,CASRDLGQGGEKLFF
NA,TRBV7-9,TRBJ2-7,NA,TGTGCCAGCAGCGACGGGACATTCAACGAGCAGTACTTC,CASSDGTFNEQYF
once,TRBV29-1,TRBJ2-7,TRBD1,TGCAGCGTTGAAGGGGGTGGGACAGGGGGCTACGAGCAGTACTTC,CSVEGGGTGGYEQYF
NA,TRBV18,TRBJ2-7,TRBD2,TGTGCCAGCTCACCCGGGGGAGGGGCGCAGCTCTCCTACGAGCAGTACTTC,CASSPGGGAQLSYEQYF
few,TRBV15,TRBJ1-5,NA,TGTGCCACCAGCAGCCCCGGGCTTAGGGGTGGTCAGCCCCAGCATTTT,CATSSPGLRGGQPQHF
NA,TRBV5-1,TRBJ1-2,TRBD1,TGCGCCAGCAGCTCGAGGGAAGGGACAGGACTTGTCTATGGCTACACCTTC,CASSSREGTGLVYGYTF
NA,TRBV13,TRBJ2-7,TRBD2,TGTGCCAGCAGCCATAGCGGGGGGTCCTACGAGCAGTACTTC,CASSHSGGSYEQYF
NA,TRBV6-1,TRBJ2-3,NA,TGTGCCAGCAGTGAAGTCTTCAGGGGAGCAGATACGCAGTATTTT,CASSEVFRGADTQYF
NA,TRBV18,TRBJ1-6,NA,TGTGCCAGCTCACCCCCCGGACTCTCCTATAATTCACCCCTCCACTTT,CASSPPGLSYNSPLHF
NA,TRBV7-6,TRBJ2-7,TRBD1,TGTGCCAGCAGCTTAGGCGGTCAGGGGGCCGCCTACGAGCAGTACTTC,CASSLGGQGAAYEQYF
NA,TRBV10-1,TRBJ2-7,NA,TGCGCCAGCAGCAACAGGGTTTACTCCTACGAGCAGTACTTC,CASSNRVYSYEQYF
NA,TRBV10-3,TRBJ1-2,TRBD1,TGTGCCATCCAGACCCGACAGGGAGAGTATGGCTACACCTTC,CAIQTRQGEYGYTF
once,TRBV5-1,TRBJ1-2,NA,TGCGCCAGCAGCTTGGACAGGTCGGAGGGCGGCTACACCTTC,CASSLDRSEGGYTF
NA,TRBV5-6,TRBJ2-2,NA,TGTGCCAGCAGCCTGCCTCGCGAGGCCTTGGCCGGGGAGCTGTTTTTT,CASSLPREALAGELFF
NA,TRBV2,TRBJ2-3,NA,TGTGCCAGCATTCCCGTAGGTCAGGGTTTCACAGATACGCAGTATTTT,CASIPVGQGFTDTQYF
NA,TRBV7-9,TRBJ1-2,NA,TGTGCCAGCAGCTCACAGGTAGTCTATGGCTACACCTTC,CASSSQVVYGYTF
NA,TRBV2,TRBJ2-1,TRBD1,TGTGCCAGCAGACAGGGGATAAACAATGAGCAGTTCTTC,CASRQGINNEQFF
NA,TRBV6-4,TRBJ1-6,NA,TGTGCCAGCAGTGCATGGGGAGGAGCGCTCCACTTT,CASSAWGGALHF
NA,TRBV6-5,TRBJ1-2,NA,TGTGCCAGCAGTTACGACAGTGTGACGTATGGCTACACCTTC,CASSYDSVTYGYTF
NA,TRBV11-2,TRBJ1-4,TRBD1,TGTGCCAGCAGCTCCCTCACAGGGGGAACTAATGAAAAACTGTTTTTT,CASSSLTGGTNEKLFF
NA,TRBV11-1,TRBJ2-5,NA,TGTGCCAGCAGCTTTTTCCCCCAGATCCAAGAGACCCAGTACTTC,CASSFFPQIQETQYF
NA,TRBV10-3,TRBJ1-4,NA,TGTGCCATCAGTGATCCCGGGGCTAATGAAAAACTGTTTTTT,CAISDPGANEKLFF
NA,TRBV5-1,TRBJ2-5,TRBD2,TGCGCCAGCAGCTTGATTTTAGCGGGGAGAGAGACCCAGTACTTC,CASSLILAGRETQYF